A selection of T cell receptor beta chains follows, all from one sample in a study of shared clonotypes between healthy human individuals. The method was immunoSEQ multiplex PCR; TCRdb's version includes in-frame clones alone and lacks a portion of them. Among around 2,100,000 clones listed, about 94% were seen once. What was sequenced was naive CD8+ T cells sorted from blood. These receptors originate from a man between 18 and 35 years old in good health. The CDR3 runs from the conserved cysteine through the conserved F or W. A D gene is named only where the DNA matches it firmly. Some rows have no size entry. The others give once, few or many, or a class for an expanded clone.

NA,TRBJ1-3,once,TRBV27,CASSPDGLSGNTIYF,TGTGCCAGCAGTCCGGACGGCCTCTCTGGAAACACCATATATTTT
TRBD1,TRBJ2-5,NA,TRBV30,CAWTPGQGSQTQYF,TGTGCCTGGACCCCGGGACAGGGCTCCCAGACCCAGTACTTC
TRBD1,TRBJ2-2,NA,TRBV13,CASSPTGTGRTGELFF,TGTGCCAGCAGCCCAACCGGGACAGGGAGAACCGGGGAGCTGTTTTTT
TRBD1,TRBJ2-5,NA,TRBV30,CAWSGPDRGTGAWETQYF,TGTGCCTGGAGCGGACCAGACCGCGGGACAGGGGCGTGGGAGACCCAGTACTTC
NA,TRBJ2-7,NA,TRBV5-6,CASRREGTYEQYF,TGTGCCAGCAGGCGGGAAGGGACCTACGAGCAGTACTTC
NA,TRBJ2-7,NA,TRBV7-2,CASSPQVSYEQYF,TGTGCCAGCAGCCCGCAGGTCTCCTACGAGCAGTACTTC
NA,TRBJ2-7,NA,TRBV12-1,CASSFHGVTYEQYF,TGTGCCAGCAGCTTTCACGGGGTCACCTACGAGCAGTACTTC
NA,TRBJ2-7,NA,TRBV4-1,CASSQSMGGGYYEQYF,TGCGCCAGCAGCCAATCCATGGGGGGAGGTTACTACGAGCAGTACTTC
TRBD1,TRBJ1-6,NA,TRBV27,CASSRGQGNSPLHF,TGTGCCAGCAGCCGGGGACAGGGAAATTCACCCCTCCACTTT
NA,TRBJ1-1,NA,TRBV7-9,CASSRNEAFF,TGTGCCAGCAGCCGCAATGAAGCTTTCTTT
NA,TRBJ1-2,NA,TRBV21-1,CASSKRRGQNYGYTF,TGTGCCAGCAGCAAACGTAGGGGGCAAAACTATGGCTACACCTTC
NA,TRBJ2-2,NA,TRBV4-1,CASSHSTGNTGELFF,TGCGCCAGCAGCCACAGCACAGGGAACACCGGGGAGCTGTTTTTT
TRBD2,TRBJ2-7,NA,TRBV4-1,CASSHTSGGSYEQYF,TGCGCCAGCAGCCATACTAGCGGGGGCTCCTACGAGCAGTACTTC
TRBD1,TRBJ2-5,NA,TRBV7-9,CASSQGQGQETQYF,TGTGCCAGCAGCCAAGGACAGGGCCAAGAGACCCAGTACTTC
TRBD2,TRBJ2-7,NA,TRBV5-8,CASSWGGEGFPYEQYF,TGTGCCAGCAGCTGGGGGGGGGAAGGATTCCCCTACGAGCAGTACTTC
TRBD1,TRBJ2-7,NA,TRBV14,CASSQFQRDSSYEQYF,TGTGCCAGCAGCCAATTCCAACGGGACAGCTCCTACGAGCAGTACTTC
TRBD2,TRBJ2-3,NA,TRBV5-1,CASRMTSGGTDTQYF,TGCGCCAGCCGCATGACTAGCGGAGGCACAGATACGCAGTATTTT
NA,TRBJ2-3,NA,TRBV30,CAWSVSTSSSGDTQYF,TGTGCCTGGAGTGTCTCGACTAGTTCATCCGGAGATACGCAGTATTTT
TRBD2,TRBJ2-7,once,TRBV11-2,CASTDGGEQYF,TGTGCCAGCACCGACGGGGGGGAGCAGTACTTC
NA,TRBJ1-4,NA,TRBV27,CASSLLGPAGNEKLFF,TGTGCCAGCAGTCTCCTCGGGCCCGCTGGAAATGAAAAACTGTTTTTT
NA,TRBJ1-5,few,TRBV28,CASSFKEPQHF,TGTGCCAGCAGTTTCAAGGAGCCCCAGCATTTT
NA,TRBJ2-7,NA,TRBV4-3,CASSQELILGGEVYEQYF,TGCGCCAGCAGCCAAGAATTGATCCTGGGGGGAGAAGTTTACGAGCAGTACTTC
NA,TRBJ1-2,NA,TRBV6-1,CASSEKEGAYGYTF,TGTGCCAGCAGTGAAAAGGAAGGGGCCTATGGCTACACCTTC
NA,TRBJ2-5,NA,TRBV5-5,CASSFGAAQETQYF,TGTGCCAGCAGCTTTGGGGCGGCACAAGAGACCCAGTACTTC
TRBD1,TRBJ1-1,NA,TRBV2,CASRGDRRTTEAFF,TGTGCCAGCAGGGGGGACAGGCGAACAACTGAAGCTTTCTTT
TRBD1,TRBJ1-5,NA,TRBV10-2,CASSDWTGSNQPQHF,TGCGCCAGCAGTGATTGGACAGGGAGCAATCAGCCCCAGCATTTT
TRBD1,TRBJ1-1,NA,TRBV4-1,CASSQTGVTEAFF,TGCGCCAGCAGCCAGACAGGGGTTACTGAAGCTTTCTTT
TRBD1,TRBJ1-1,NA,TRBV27,CASQQQGALNTEAFF,TGTGCCAGCCAACAACAGGGGGCTCTGAACACTGAAGCTTTCTTT
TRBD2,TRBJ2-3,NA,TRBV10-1,CASSEGLAGTDTQYF,TGCGCCAGCAGTGAGGGATTAGCGGGAACAGATACGCAGTATTTT
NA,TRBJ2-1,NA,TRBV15,CATSYTPTSDNEQFF,TGTGCCACCAGCTATACTCCGACATCCGACAATGAGCAGTTCTTC
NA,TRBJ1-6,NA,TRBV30,CAWSGRDPRDSPLHF,TGTGCCTGGAGTGGTCGCGACCCAAGGGATTCACCCCTCCACTTT
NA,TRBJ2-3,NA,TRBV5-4,CASSATGLTDTQYF,TGTGCCAGCAGCGCAACAGGGCTCACAGATACGCAGTATTTT
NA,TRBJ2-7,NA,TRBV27,CASRGASTYEQYF,TGTGCCAGCAGAGGGGCCTCTACCTACGAGCAGTACTTC
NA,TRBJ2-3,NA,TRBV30,CAWSVLGSNADTQYF,TGTGCCTGGAGTGTTCTGGGGAGTAATGCAGATACGCAGTATTTT
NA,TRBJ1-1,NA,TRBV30,CAGQHLMNTEAFF,TGTGCCGGACAGCATTTGATGAACACTGAAGCTTTCTTT
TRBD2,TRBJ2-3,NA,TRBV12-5,CASGPGTSGTDTQYF,TGTGCTAGTGGTCCCGGGACTAGCGGCACAGATACGCAGTATTTT
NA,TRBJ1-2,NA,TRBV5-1,CASTTRVGANYGYTF,TGCGCCAGCACCACGAGGGTAGGGGCCAACTATGGCTACACCTTC
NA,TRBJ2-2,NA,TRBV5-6,CASSQGNTGELFF,TGTGCCAGCAGCCAGGGGAACACCGGGGAGCTGTTTTTT
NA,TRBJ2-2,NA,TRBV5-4,CASSAGGELFF,TGTGCCAGCAGCGCCGGCGGGGAGCTGTTTTTT
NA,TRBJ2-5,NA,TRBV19,CASSMGTQYQETQYF,TGTGCCAGTAGTATGGGGACCCAGTACCAAGAGACCCAGTACTTC
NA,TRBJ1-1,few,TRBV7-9,CASSLGTNTEAFF,TGTGCCAGCAGCTTGGGGACAAACACTGAAGCTTTCTTT
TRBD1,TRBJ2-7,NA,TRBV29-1,CSVEARDRGFYEQYF,TGCAGCGTTGAAGCCCGGGACAGGGGTTTCTACGAGCAGTACTTC
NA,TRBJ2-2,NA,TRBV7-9,CASSSPDFGGRTGELFF,TGTGCCAGCAGCTCCCCTGATTTTGGGGGGAGAACCGGGGAGCTGTTTTTT
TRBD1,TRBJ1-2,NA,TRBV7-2,CASSWAGGDYGYTF,TGTGCCAGCAGCTGGGCAGGGGGCGACTATGGCTACACCTTC
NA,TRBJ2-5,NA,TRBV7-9,CASRRPSRNQETQYF,TGTGCCAGCAGGCGCCCCTCCAGAAACCAAGAGACCCAGTACTTC